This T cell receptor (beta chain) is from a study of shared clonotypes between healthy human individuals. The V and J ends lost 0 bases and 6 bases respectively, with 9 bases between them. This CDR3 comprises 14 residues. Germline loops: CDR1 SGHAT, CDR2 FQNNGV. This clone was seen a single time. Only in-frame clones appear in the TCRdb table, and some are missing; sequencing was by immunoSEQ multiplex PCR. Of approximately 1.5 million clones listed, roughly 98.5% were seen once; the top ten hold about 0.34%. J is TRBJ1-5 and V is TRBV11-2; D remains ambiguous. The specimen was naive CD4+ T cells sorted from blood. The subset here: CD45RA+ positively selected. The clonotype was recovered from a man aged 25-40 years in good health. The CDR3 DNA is TGTGCCAGCAGCTTAGATCTCGGATTTCAGCCCCAGCATTTT. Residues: CASSLDLGFQPQHF.